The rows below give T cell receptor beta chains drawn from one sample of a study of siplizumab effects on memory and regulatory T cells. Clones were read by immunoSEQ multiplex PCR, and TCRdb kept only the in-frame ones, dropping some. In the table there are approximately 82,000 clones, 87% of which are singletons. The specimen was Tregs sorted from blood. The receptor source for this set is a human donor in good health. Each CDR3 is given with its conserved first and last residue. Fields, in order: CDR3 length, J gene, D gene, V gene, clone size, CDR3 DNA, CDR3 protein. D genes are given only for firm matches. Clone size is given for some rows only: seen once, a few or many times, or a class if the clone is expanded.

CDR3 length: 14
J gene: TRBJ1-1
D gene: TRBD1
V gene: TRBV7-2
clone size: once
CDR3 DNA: TGTGCCAGCAGGGACAGGGGAACGAACACTGAAGCTTTCTTT
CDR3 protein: CASRDRGTNTEAFF

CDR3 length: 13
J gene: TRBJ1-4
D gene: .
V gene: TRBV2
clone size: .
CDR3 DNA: TGTGCCAGCAGTGAACTTACTAATGAAAAACTGTTTTTT
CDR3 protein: CASSELTNEKLFF

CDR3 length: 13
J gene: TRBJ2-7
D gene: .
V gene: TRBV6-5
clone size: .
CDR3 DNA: TGTGCCAGCAGTTACGAAGTAAAGGGCGAGCAGTACTTC
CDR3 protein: CASSYEVKGEQYF

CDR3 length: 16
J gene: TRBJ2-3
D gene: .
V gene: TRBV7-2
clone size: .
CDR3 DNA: TGTGCCAGCAGCCTCCCCCGAGGGAGAAGCACAGATACGCAGTATTTT
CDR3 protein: CASSLPRGRSTDTQYF

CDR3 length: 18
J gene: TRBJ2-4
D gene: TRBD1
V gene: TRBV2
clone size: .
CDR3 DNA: TGTGCCAGCAGTGGAGACAGGGGTGCGCTTATAGCCAAAAACATTCAGTACTTC
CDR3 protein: CASSGDRGALIAKNIQYF

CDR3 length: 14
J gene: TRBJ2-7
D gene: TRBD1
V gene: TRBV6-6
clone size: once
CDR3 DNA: TGTGCCAGCAGTTACTCCCAGGGGGCCTACGAGCAGTACTTC
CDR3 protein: CASSYSQGAYEQYF

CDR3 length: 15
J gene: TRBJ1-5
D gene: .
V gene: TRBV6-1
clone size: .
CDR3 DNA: TGTGCCAGCAGGCCCCACCGGGACATCAATCAGCCCCAGCATTTT
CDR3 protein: CASRPHRDINQPQHF

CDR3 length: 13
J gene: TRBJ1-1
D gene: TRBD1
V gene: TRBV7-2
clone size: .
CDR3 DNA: TGTGCCAGCGTCCGACAGGGGTTTACTGAAGCTTTCTTT
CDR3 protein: CASVRQGFTEAFF

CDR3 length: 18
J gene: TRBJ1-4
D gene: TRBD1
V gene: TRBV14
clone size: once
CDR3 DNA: TGTGCCAGCAGCCAAGTAGGGACAGGGGGCGCATTCCAGGAAAAACTGTTTTTT
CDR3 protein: CASSQVGTGGAFQEKLFF

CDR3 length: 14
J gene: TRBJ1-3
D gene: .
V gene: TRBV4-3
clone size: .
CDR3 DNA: TGCGCCAGCAGCACCGCGTCGGCAGGAAACACCATATATTTT
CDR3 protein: CASSTASAGNTIYF

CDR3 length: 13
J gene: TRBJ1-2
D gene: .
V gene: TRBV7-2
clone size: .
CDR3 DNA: TGTGCCAGCAGCCCCCTGGCAAACTATGGCTACACCTTC
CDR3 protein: CASSPLANYGYTF

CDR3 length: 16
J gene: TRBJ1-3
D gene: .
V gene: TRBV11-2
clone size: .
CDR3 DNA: TGTGCCAGCAGCCCCCAACAGTCCCGCTCTGGAAACACCATATATTTT
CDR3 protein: CASSPQQSRSGNTIYF

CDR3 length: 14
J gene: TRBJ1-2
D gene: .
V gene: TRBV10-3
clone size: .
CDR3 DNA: TGTGCCATCAGTGAAGGGGGGCCCTATAATGGCTACACCTTC
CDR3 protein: CAISEGGPYNGYTF

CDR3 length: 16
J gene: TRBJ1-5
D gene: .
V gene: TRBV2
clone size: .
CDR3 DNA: TGTGCCAGCAGGTCCCTGGGGCAGGGAAGCAATCAGCCCCAGCATTTT
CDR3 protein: CASRSLGQGSNQPQHF

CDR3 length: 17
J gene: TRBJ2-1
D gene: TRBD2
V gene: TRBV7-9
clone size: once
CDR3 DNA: TGTGCCAGCGTCTCAATGTGGACTAGCGGGGGGTACAATGAGCAGTTCTTC
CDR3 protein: CASVSMWTSGGYNEQFF

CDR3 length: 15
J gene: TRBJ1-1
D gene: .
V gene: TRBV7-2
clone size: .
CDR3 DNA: TGTGCCAGCAGCTTAGTCGGGTCTCTGAACACTGAAGCTTTCTTT
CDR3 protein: CASSLVGSLNTEAFF

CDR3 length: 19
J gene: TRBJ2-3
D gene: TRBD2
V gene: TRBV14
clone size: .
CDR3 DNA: TGTGCCAGCAGCCAATTCCGGACTAGCGGGGGAGTGTCCCCAGATACGCAGTATTTT
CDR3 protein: CASSQFRTSGGVSPDTQYF

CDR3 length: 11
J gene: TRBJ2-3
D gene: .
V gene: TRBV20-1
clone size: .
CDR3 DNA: TGCAGTGCTAGACGGGGGGATACGCAGTATTTT
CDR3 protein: CSARRGDTQYF

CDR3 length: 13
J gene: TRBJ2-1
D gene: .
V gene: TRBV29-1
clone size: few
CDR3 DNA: TGCAGCTCCAGGGCTGGGTCCTACAATGAGCAGTTCTTC
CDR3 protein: CSSRAGSYNEQFF

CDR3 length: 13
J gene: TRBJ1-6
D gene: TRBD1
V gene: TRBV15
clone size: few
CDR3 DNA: TGTGCCACCAGCGGAGGACAGGGCTCACCCCTCCACTTT
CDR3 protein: CATSGGQGSPLHF

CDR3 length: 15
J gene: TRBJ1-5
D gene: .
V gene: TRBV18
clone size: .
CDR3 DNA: TGTGCCAGCTCACCCTCAGACAGGATTAATCAGCCCCAGCATTTT
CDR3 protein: CASSPSDRINQPQHF

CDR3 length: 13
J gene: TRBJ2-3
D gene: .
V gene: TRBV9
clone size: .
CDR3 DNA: TGTGCCAGCAGCGGCGACTACACAGATACGCAGTATTTT
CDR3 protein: CASSGDYTDTQYF

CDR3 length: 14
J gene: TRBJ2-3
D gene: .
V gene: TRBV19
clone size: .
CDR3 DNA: TGTGCCAGTAGACAGGCATTTAGCACAGATACGCAGTATTTT
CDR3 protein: CASRQAFSTDTQYF

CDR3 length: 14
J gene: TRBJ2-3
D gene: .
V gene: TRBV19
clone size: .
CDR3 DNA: TGTGCCAGTAGGGAGAGGGGTCGCACAGATACGCAGTATTTT
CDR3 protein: CASRERGRTDTQYF

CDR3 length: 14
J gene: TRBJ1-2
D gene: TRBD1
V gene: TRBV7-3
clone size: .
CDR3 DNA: TGTGCCAGCAGCCTAACCGACAGGGGATATGGCTACACCTTC
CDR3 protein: CASSLTDRGYGYTF

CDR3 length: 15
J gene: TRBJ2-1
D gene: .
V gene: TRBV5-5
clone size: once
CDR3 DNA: TGTGCCAGCAGCTTGGGTCCGGGGAACTACAATGAGCAGTTCTTC
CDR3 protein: CASSLGPGNYNEQFF

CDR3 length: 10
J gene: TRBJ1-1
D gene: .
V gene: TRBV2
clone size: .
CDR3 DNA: TGTGCCAGCAGACAGGGACAAGCTTTCTTT
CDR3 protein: CASRQGQAFF